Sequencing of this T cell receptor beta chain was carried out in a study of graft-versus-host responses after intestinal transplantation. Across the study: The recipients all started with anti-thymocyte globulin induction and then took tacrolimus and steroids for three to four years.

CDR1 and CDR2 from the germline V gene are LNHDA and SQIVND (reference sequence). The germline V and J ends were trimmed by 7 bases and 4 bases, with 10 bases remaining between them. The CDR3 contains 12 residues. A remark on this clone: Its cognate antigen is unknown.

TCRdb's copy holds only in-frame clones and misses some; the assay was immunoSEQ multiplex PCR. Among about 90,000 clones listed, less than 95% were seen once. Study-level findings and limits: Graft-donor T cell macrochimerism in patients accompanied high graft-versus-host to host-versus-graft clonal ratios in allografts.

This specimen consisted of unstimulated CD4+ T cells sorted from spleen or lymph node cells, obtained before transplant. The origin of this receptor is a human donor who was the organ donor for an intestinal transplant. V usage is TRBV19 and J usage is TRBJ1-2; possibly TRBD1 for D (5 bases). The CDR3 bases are TGTGCCAGTACCGGGGCCTCCTATGGCTACACCTTC. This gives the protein CASTGASYGYTF.